One and the same sample provided the 32 T cell receptor beta chains below, sequenced in a study of beta chain features in type 1 diabetes. Every isolated RNA sample was fully reverse transcribed, so sequencing captured expressed TCRB transcripts. This table comes from immunoSEQ multiplex PCR, and its TCRdb copy is limited to in-frame clones, with some not included. The sample consists of some 300,000 clones, 8% of them appearing once. Sequencing was carried out using central memory CD4+ T cells from blood. The receptors here all came from a young woman in good health.

The chain carries TRBV18 and TRBJ2-3, with 13 bases fitting TRBD2. CDR1 and CDR2 (germline): KGHSH, LQKENI. After removal of 6 bases from V and 2 bases from J, the junction contained 5 bases not matched to a gene. The length of the CDR3 is 16 residues. The CDR3 reads CASSFGTSGNTDTQYF. CDR3 nucleotide sequence: TGTGCCAGCTCCTTCGGGACTAGCGGGAACACAGATACGCAGTATTTT.

This clone was seen a few times. The chain has TRBV29-1 and TRBJ2-5; 12 bases map to TRBD2. The CDR3 spans 14 residues. In germline, CDR1 is SQVTM, CDR2 ANQGSEA. V lost 5 bases, J lost 4 bases, and 5 bases stayed unmatched. For the CDR3, the DNA is TGCAGCGTTTGGACTAGCGGGACGGGAGAGACCCAGTACTTC. Protein sequence: CSVWTSGTGETQYF.

V usage is TRBV7-6 and J usage is TRBJ1-1; D perhaps matches TRBD1 (6 bases). This CDR3 spans 16 amino acids. Germline V gene lookup returns CDR1 SGHVS and CDR2 FNYEAQ. Trimming took 0 bases from V and 1 from J, leaving 12 bases between them. The CDR3 DNA reads TGTGCCAGCAGCTTAGCAGCCGGGGGCGCGAACACTGAAGCTTTCTTT. Protein sequence: CASSLAAGGANTEAFF.

J is TRBJ1-5 and V is TRBV7-2; the D gene is possibly TRBD1 (6 bases). The germline V and J ends were trimmed by 1 base and 8 bases, with 9 bases remaining between them. Germline CDR1 and CDR2: SGHTA and FQGNSA. The CDR3 consists of 13 residues. The CDR3: CASSLGGLKPQHF. CDR3 nucleotides: TGTGCCAGCAGCTTAGGGGGGCTCAAGCCCCAGCATTTT. Supplemented by reference TRBV7-2 and TRBJ1-5, the full variable domain reads GAGVSQSPSNKVTEKGKDVELRCDPISGHTALYWYRQSLGQGLEFLIYFQGNSAPDKSGLPSDRFSAERTGGSVSTLTIQRTQQEDSAVYLCASSLGGLKPQHFGDGTRLSIL.

This clone was observed a few times. Additional DNA sequences in this sample encode the identical CDR3. The chain combines TRBV5-1 with TRBJ1-5; D remains ambiguous. Germline CDR1 reads SGHRS; CDR2 reads YFSETQ. V shed 0 bases and J shed 1 base, with 2 bases lying between them. The CDR3 is 13 amino acids. The CDR3 nucleotides are TGCGCCAGCAGCTTGGACAGCAATCAGCCCCAGCATTTT. Translated: CASSLDSNQPQHF. Complete variable domain (other parts from reference TRBV5-1 and TRBJ1-5): KAGVTQTPRYLIKTRGQQVTLSCSPISGHRSVSWYQQTPGQGLQFLFEYFSETQRNKGNFPGRFSGRQFSNSRSEMNVSTLELGDSALYLCASSLDSNQPQHFGDGTRLSIL.

This clone has more than one count but fewer than ten. V usage is TRBV7-9 and J usage is TRBJ1-1; D unresolved. CDR3 length: 12 residues. Deletions cut 4 bases from V and 10 bases from J, with 13 bases between. Germline values: CDR1 SEHNR, CDR2 FQNEAQ (reference sequence). The CDR3 DNA reads TGTGCCAGCAGCTCCCAACGGGAAACAGCTTTCTTT. This codes for CASSSQRETAFF.

Many counts were recorded for this clone. The chain recombines TRBV29-1 with TRBJ2-1; D is undetermined. The ends were cut back, 8 bases at V and 8 bases at J, with 13 bases in the middle. This CDR3 is built from 11 residues. The germline V gene encodes CDR1 SQVTM and CDR2 ANQGSEA. CDR3 DNA: TGCAGCTTCGCGAATGTAGATGAGCAGTTCTTC. This sequence encodes CSFANVDEQFF.

This clone was detected only a few times. The rearrangement links TRBV7-9 to TRBJ1-2; D is undetermined. The CDR3 runs to 14 residues. The germline gives CDR1 SEHNR, CDR2 FQNEAQ (reference sequence). V lost 7 bases to trimming and J lost 6 bases, with 18 bases between them. CDR3 in DNA: TGTGCCAGCAAAAGGGAGAGTTGGCGGGATGGCTACACCTTC. Protein product: CASKRESWRDGYTF.

This clone has more than one count but fewer than ten. V is TRBV27 and J is TRBJ2-2; 8 bases are a match to TRBD2. The CDR3 loop spans 17 amino acids. CDR1 MNHEY and CDR2 SMNVEV come from the germline V gene (reference sequence). With V trimmed by 6 bases and J by 4 bases, 13 bases remained unmatched. DNA of the CDR3: TGTGCCAGCAGATCCAGGACTAGCCCCCACGTCACCGGGGAGCTGTTTTTT. This codes for CASRSRTSPHVTGELFF.

This chain uses TRBV11-2 with TRBJ2-3; D uncertain. The V gene's germline CDR1 is SGHAT and CDR2 FQNNGV. The germline V and J ends were trimmed by 3 bases and 6 bases, with 13 bases remaining between them. The CDR3 loop spans 14 amino acids. The chain's CDR3 is CASSFPAGVDTQYF. CDR3 nucleotides: TGTGCCAGCAGCTTTCCCGCTGGGGTGGATACGCAGTATTTT. The full variable domain, in which reference TRBV11-2 and TRBJ2-3 provide the parts outside the CDR3, is EAGVAQSPRYKIIEKRQSVAFWCNPISGHATLYWYQQILGQGPKLLIQFQNNGVVDDSQLPKDRFSAERLKGVDSTLKIQPAKLEDSAVYLCASSFPAGVDTQYFGPGTRLTVL.

This clone was detected a few times. The rearrangement joins TRBV5-1 to TRBJ2-1; D gene unclear. The germline V and J ends were trimmed by 7 bases and 4 bases, with 15 bases remaining between them. From germline, CDR1 is SGHRS and CDR2 YFSETQ. The CDR3 runs 14 residues. The CDR3, as DNA: TGCGCCAGCGCCCTGCGGCTGAATTACAATGAGCAGTTCTTC. It codes for CASALRLNYNEQFF.

The rearrangement links TRBV7-2 to TRBJ2-3, with a weak D call TRBD1 (6 bases). In germline, CDR1 is SGHTA, CDR2 FQGNSA. The CDR3 is made up of 14 amino acids. V lost 5 bases and J lost 5, with 14 bases in between. As DNA, the CDR3 is TGTGCCAGCAGCCCTACCGGGACAAGAGATACGCAGTATTTT. Amino acids: CASSPTGTRDTQYF.

The genes are TRBV4-3 and TRBJ2-7, with D unresolved. Germline V gene data show CDR1 as LGHNA and CDR2 as YSLEER. V was shortened by 1 base and J by 5 bases, with 12 bases between the two germline ends. The CDR3 has 14 amino acids. CDR3 DNA sequence: TGCGCCAGCAGCCAAGGACCCTGGACCGACGAGCAGTACTTC. Amino acids: CASSQGPWTDEQYF.

In its sample, this clone was seen a few times. V is TRBV2 and J is TRBJ1-5, with D unresolved. CDR3 length equals 16 residues. Looked up from germline, CDR1 is SNHLY and CDR2 is FYNNEI. V lost 3 bases and J lost 5, with 17 bases in between. The DNA of the CDR3 is TGTGCCAGCAGTGAGTCTCTTCCAGGAGGTCATCAGCCCCAGCATTTT. This translates into CASSESLPGGHQPQHF.

This clone was observed a few times. This sequence joins TRBV6-1 and TRBJ1-1, with 7 positions matching TRBD1. The CDR3 spans 14 residues. Germline V gives CDR1 MNHNS, CDR2 SASEGT. The V segment lost 8 bases and the J segment 1 base; nucleotides outside the gene matches: 7. CDR3 nucleotides: TGTGCCAGCCCCGAGGGGACAGCGAACACTGAAGCTTTCTTT. The encoded protein is CASPEGTANTEAFF.

The V gene is TRBV2, the J gene TRBJ2-7, with 7 nucleotides matching TRBD1. Losses at the gene ends were 7 bases for V and 10 bases for J; bases not matched to a gene: 16. The CDR3 is 14 amino acids. Germline V lookup: CDR1 SNHLY, CDR2 FYNNEI. CDR3: CASTTSRDSSFQYF. In nucleotides, the CDR3 is TGTGCCAGCACTACATCCCGGGACAGTTCGTTTCAGTACTTC.

A few counts support this clone. The rearrangement joins TRBV5-4 to TRBJ2-3, with 8 positions matching TRBD1. Germline V gene data show CDR1 as SGHNT and CDR2 as YYREEE (reference sequence). The CDR3 loop spans 13 amino acids. V dropped 4 bases and J dropped 10; count of bases not matched to a gene: 8. In nucleotides, the CDR3 is TGTGCCAGCAGCCTTTCAGGGGGCGCCGCGCAGTATTTT. Its protein product is CASSLSGGAAQYF.

This clone was observed a handful of times. This chain uses TRBV6-1 with TRBJ1-2; TRBD1 agrees at 8 bases. Germline V gene data show CDR1 as MNHNS and CDR2 as SASEGT. The CDR3 spans 16 residues. With 4 bases clipped from V and 7 bases from J, the junction kept 14 bases outside the gene matches. CDR3 bases: TGTGCCAGCAGTGCCGGGACAGGTTCCGCGTCCGGTGGCTACACCTTC. It translates to CASSAGTGSASGGYTF.

V usage is TRBV5-1 and J usage is TRBJ2-5; D not certain. Trimming cost V 4 bases and J 3 bases, with 19 bases left between them. Germline values: CDR1 SGHRS, CDR2 YFSETQ. This CDR3 has 16 amino acids. The CDR3: CASSVQPSGGEETQYF. In DNA form, the CDR3 reads TGCGCCAGCAGCGTCCAACCCTCGGGCGGTGAAGAGACCCAGTACTTC. The entire variable domain, with the rest obtained from reference TRBV5-1 and TRBJ2-5, is as follows: KAGVTQTPRYLIKTRGQQVTLSCSPISGHRSVSWYQQTPGQGLQFLFEYFSETQRNKGNFPGRFSGRQFSNSRSEMNVSTLELGDSALYLCASSVQPSGGEETQYFGPGTRLLVL.

In its sample, this clone was seen a few times. The chain joins TRBV11-1 to TRBJ1-1, with a tentative D call TRBD1 (6 bases). Germline V gene data show CDR1 as SGHAT and CDR2 as FQDESV (reference sequence). The CDR3 has 15 amino acids. V was cut by 3 bases and J by 4 bases, with 15 bases left in between. The CDR3 sequence: CASSLGGGRTTEAFF. As DNA, the CDR3 is TGTGCCAGCAGCTTGGGAGGGGGGCGTACCACTGAAGCTTTCTTT. Looking up the rest from reference TRBV11-1 and TRBJ1-1 gives the full variable domain: EAEVAQSPRYKITEKSQAVAFWCDPISGHATLYWYRQILGQGPELLVQFQDESVVDDSQLPKDRFSAERLKGVDSTLKIQPAELGDSAMYLCASSLGGGRTTEAFFGQGTRLTVV.

Notes on this clone: Other DNA sequences from this sample encode an identical CDR3 as well. The J gene is TRBJ1-2, the V gene TRBV6-5, with 9 bases that match TRBD1. The CDR3 has 14 residues. Germline V gene data show CDR1 as MNHEY and CDR2 as SVGAGI. J gave up 4 bases and V 5 bases, and 5 bases lay outside the gene matches. CDR3 loop: CASSPDRGGYGYTF. As DNA, the CDR3 is TGTGCCAGCAGTCCGGACAGGGGAGGCTATGGCTACACCTTC.

The chain couples TRBV6-1 to TRBJ1-2; no clear D gene. The V end lost 6 bases, the J end lost 6 bases, and 8 bases lay between the germline ends. In germline, CDR1 is MNHNS, CDR2 SASEGT. The CDR3 loop spans 11 amino acids. Here the CDR3 DNA reads TGTGCCAGCAGGCAGGCGGATGGCTACACCTTC. Protein: CASRQADGYTF.

J is TRBJ2-6 and V is TRBV23-1, with D tentatively TRBD1 (6 bases). TRBV23-1 falls under the ORF class, with uncertain function. The CDR3 is 18 residues long. The V end lost 4 bases, the J end lost 1 base, and 17 bases lay between the germline ends. In DNA form, the CDR3 reads TGCGCCAGCAGTCCCACCCAGGGGTTGTTATCTGGGGCCAACGTCCTGACTTTC. Translated, it gives CASSPTQGLLSGANVLTF.

The chain couples TRBV5-6 to TRBJ2-7; perhaps TRBD1 as D (6 bases). V was pared by 0 bases and J by 6 bases, with 13 bases between. The CDR3 runs 14 residues. CDR1 SGHDT and CDR2 YYEEEE come from the germline V gene. The CDR3 region has the DNA TGTGCCAGCAGCTTGGTGTCAGGGGATGGCGAGCAGTACTTC. As protein: CASSLVSGDGEQYF.

This chain connects TRBV5-1 to TRBJ2-3; D not certain. CDR3 length: 14 amino acids. CDR1 and CDR2 (germline): SGHRS, YFSETQ. V lost 0 bases, J lost 2 bases, and 7 bases lay in between. As DNA, the CDR3 is TGCGCCAGCAGCTTGGGAGAATTCACAGATACGCAGTATTTT. This codes for CASSLGEFTDTQYF.

Regarding this clone: This likely reflects a read error, since a far larger clone is one base away. V usage is TRBV4-2 and J usage is TRBJ2-7; D is possibly TRBD2 (6 bases). The CDR3 length is 18 residues. Between the trimmed V and J ends, which lost 4 bases and 1 base, there was a span of 23 bases. Germline assignment: CDR1 LGHNA and CDR2 YNFKEQ. CDR3 in DNA: TGTGCCAGCAGCCGAAGGGATGAGCGGACGGGAGAATCCTACGAGCAGTACTTC. As protein: CASSRRDERTGESYEQYF.

This clone was counted only a few times. V gene TRBV9 combines with J gene TRBJ2-1; D gene ambiguous. Germline CDR1 SGDLS, CDR2 YYNGEE. This CDR3 spans 17 amino acids. Deletions cut 4 bases from V and 0 bases from J, with 17 bases between. The CDR3 loop reads CASSPSSGNPSYNEQFF. In nucleotides, the CDR3 is TGTGCCAGCAGCCCCAGTTCTGGGAATCCCTCCTACAATGAGCAGTTCTTC.

J is TRBJ2-1 and V is TRBV7-3; 7 nucleotides agree with TRBD1. The CDR3 consists of 14 residues. Germline V gene data show CDR1 as SGHTA and CDR2 as FQGTGA. The junction had 3 bases not matched to a gene; V was cut back by 1 base and J by 6 bases. CDR3 sequence reads: CASSLSRDSNEQFF. CDR3 DNA sequence: TGTGCCAGCAGCTTAAGCCGGGACAGCAATGAGCAGTTCTTC.

This clone was seen a handful of times. The junction and the germline gene differ at one end; a read error may be behind it. The rearrangement links TRBV7-2 to TRBJ2-1, with TRBD1 identical over 10 bases. Germline V gene data show CDR1 as SGHTA and CDR2 as FQGNSA. This CDR3 spans 13 amino acids. The chain's CDR3 is CAGRQGAGNEQFF. CDR3 DNA sequence: TGTGCCGGCAGACAGGGGGCGGGGAATGAGCAGTTCTTC. Full variable domain (outside the CDR3, taken from reference TRBV7-2 and TRBJ2-1): GAGVSQSPSNKVTEKGKDVELRCDPISGHTALYWYRQSLGQGLEFLIYFQGNSAPDKSGLPSDRFSAERTGGSVSTLTIQRTQQEDSAVYLCAGRQGAGNEQFFGPGTRLTVL.

V and J are TRBV7-9 and TRBJ2-5; no clear D gene. Between the trimmed V and J ends, which lost 5 bases and 5 bases, there was a span of 12 bases. Germline CDR1 SEHNR, CDR2 FQNEAQ (reference sequence). The CDR3 consists of 13 residues. In DNA form, the CDR3 reads TGTGCCAGCAGCATCAGGCACGGGGAGACCCAGTACTTC. It yields the protein CASSIRHGETQYF. The full variable domain, completed using reference TRBV7-9 and TRBJ2-5, is DTGVSQNPRHKITKRGQNVTFRCDPISEHNRLYWYRQTLGQGPEFLTYFQNEAQLEKSRLLSDRFSAERPKGSFSTLEIQRTEQGDSAMYLCASSIRHGETQYFGPGTRLLVL.

This clone was counted between two and nine times. The chain employs TRBV28 and TRBJ2-1, with TRBD1 matching over 10 bases. The CDR3 consists of 15 residues. V gave up 2 bases and J gave up 10 bases; unmatched junction bases: 8. Germline V lookup: CDR1 MDHEN, CDR2 SYDVKM. The CDR3 nucleotides read TGTGCCAGCAGTTTAATTGGGACAGGGGTGAGGGAGCAGTTCTTC. It specifies CASSLIGTGVREQFF.

This clone was observed many times. The chain employs TRBV14 and TRBJ2-1; D is unresolved. The germline V and J ends were trimmed by 1 base and 7 bases, with 14 bases remaining between them. Germline lookup yields CDR1 SGHDN and CDR2 FVKESK. This CDR3 spans 15 amino acids. CDR3 residues: CASSQAGRKTNEQFF. CDR3 in DNA: TGTGCCAGCAGCCAAGCGGGCAGAAAAACTAATGAGCAGTTCTTC.